This T cell receptor beta chain was captured in a study of OX40 agonist ivuxolimab in advanced cancers. TCRdb's copy holds only in-frame clones and misses some; the assay was immunoSEQ multiplex PCR. The sample includes about 31,000 clones, approximately 87% of them seen just once. This clone was counted once. CDR3 length: 14 residues. Trimming cost V 3 bases and J 8 bases, with 14 bases left between them. Germline CDR1 ENHRY, CDR2 SYGVKD. The sample in question was CD4+ or CD8+ T cells sorted from blood, obtained in a trial of the OX40 agonist ivuxolimab. The chain employs TRBV10-3 and TRBJ2-1; D perhaps matches TRBD1 (5 bases). This TCR was sampled from an adult with an advanced solid tumor such as melanoma, head and neck, liver or kidney cancer. The CDR3 coding sequence is TGTGCCATCAGTGAAGCTTTTTTCAGGGATGAGCAGTTCTTC. Encoded protein: CAISEAFFRDEQFF.